Below, 13 T cell receptor beta chains from the same sample are listed, as sequenced in a study of cytomegalovirus exposure and HLA in healthy donors. Clones were sequenced by immunoSEQ multiplex PCR, and TCRdb holds only the in-frame ones, with some missing. The sample gives fewer than 250,000 clones, roughly 89% of which show up once; less than 3% is in the top ten. The source material was PBMCs. These receptors all come from a man aged 18 to 29 in good health and CMV-seronegative.

J is TRBJ1-3 and V is TRBV7-9, with a possible D match to TRBD1 (6 bases). This CDR3 is built from 15 residues. Germline V gene data show CDR1 as SEHNR and CDR2 as FQNEAQ (reference sequence). V was cut by 5 bases and J by 5 bases, with 16 bases left in between. CDR3 nucleotides: TGTGCCAGCAGCAGCCAACAGGGCTATAGAAACACCATATATTTT. Translation gives CASSSQQGYRNTIYF.

This sequence joins TRBV6-1 and TRBJ1-5; D perhaps matches TRBD1 (6 bases). V was pared by 4 bases and J by 2 bases, with 12 bases between. Germline V gives CDR1 MNHNS, CDR2 SASEGT. The CDR3 runs 15 residues. The CDR3 region has the DNA TGTGCCAGCAGTGCTAGGGGGTCGGGCAATCAGCCCCAGCATTTT. This gives the protein CASSARGSGNQPQHF.

The chain combines TRBV28 with TRBJ2-7; 8 nucleotides line up with TRBD1. Per germline, CDR1 MDHEN and CDR2 SYDVKM. CDR3 length: 15 amino acids. J gave up 0 bases and V 5 bases, and 6 bases lay outside the gene matches. DNA of the CDR3: TGTGCCAGCAGTGCTGGGACAGGCCTCTCCTACGAGCAGTACTTC. Protein product: CASSAGTGLSYEQYF.

This chain uses TRBV5-4 with TRBJ2-6; 7 bases map to TRBD1. Trimming cost V 9 bases and J 0 bases; bases outside gene matches: 12. The CDR3 contains 17 residues. Germline V CDR1 and CDR2: SGHNT, YYREEE (reference sequence). As DNA, the CDR3 is TGTGCCACCAAGCCTACAGGGGCCCCCTCTGGGGCCAACGTCCTGACTTTC. It yields the protein CATKPTGAPSGANVLTF.

The CDR3 region has the DNA TGTGCCAGCCGGGAGGCCTCCTACGAGCAGTACTTC. Residues: CASREASYEQYF. This chain links TRBV28 with TRBJ2-7, with 7 bases aligning to TRBD2. Germline V gene lookup returns CDR1 MDHEN and CDR2 SYDVKM. This CDR3 contains 12 residues. V gave up 8 bases and J gave up 0 bases; unmatched junction bases: 1.

J is TRBJ2-7 and V is TRBV5-4, with D perhaps matching TRBD1 (6 bases). The CDR3 is made up of 14 amino acids. Germline values: CDR1 SGHNT, CDR2 YYREEE (reference sequence). V was cut by 0 bases and J by 1 base, with 8 bases left in between. CDR3 in amino acids: CASSLETGSYEQYF. CDR3 nucleotide sequence: TGTGCCAGCAGCTTGGAGACAGGATCCTACGAGCAGTACTTC.

This chain links TRBV12-5 with TRBJ1-5, with D possibly being TRBD1 (5 bases). The germline V and J ends were trimmed by 2 bases and 7 bases, with 9 bases remaining between them. This CDR3 comprises 13 residues. Germline loops: CDR1 LGHNT, CDR2 FRNRAP. The CDR3 loop reads CASGLSQGQPQHF. As DNA, the CDR3 is TGTGCTAGTGGTTTGAGCCAGGGACAGCCCCAGCATTTT.

There are a few counts of this clone. V is TRBV7-9 and J is TRBJ2-7; TRBD1 agrees at 9 bases. The V gene's germline CDR1 is SEHNR and CDR2 FQNEAQ (reference sequence). The junction had 17 bases not matched to a gene; V was cut back by 7 bases and J by 4 bases. This CDR3 comprises 17 residues. CDR3 region: CASTNPITGTGPYEQYF. The CDR3 nucleotides read TGTGCCAGCACCAATCCAATAACCGGGACAGGGCCTTACGAGCAGTACTTC.

The chain combines TRBV5-4 with TRBJ2-1; D might be TRBD1 (5 bases). There are 15 residues in the CDR3. The germline gives CDR1 SGHNT, CDR2 YYREEE (reference sequence). The V end was cut by 6 bases, the J end by 5 bases, with 18 bases between. In nucleotides, the CDR3 is TGTGCCAGCAAATCTGAACAGGTCAGAAACAATGAGCAGTTCTTC. Its translation: CASKSEQVRNNEQFF.

The genes are TRBV7-8 and TRBJ2-7; possibly TRBD1 for D (6 bases). From germline, CDR1 is SGHVS and CDR2 FQNEAQ. The germline V and J ends were trimmed by 0 bases and 2 bases, with 14 bases remaining between them. The CDR3 is made up of 16 amino acids. CDR3: CASSLAGAGATYEQYF. The CDR3 DNA sequence: TGTGCCAGCAGCTTAGCAGGGGCAGGGGCGACCTACGAGCAGTACTTC. The whole variable domain, filled in from reference TRBV7-8 and TRBJ2-7, reads GAGVSQSPRYKVAKRGQDVALRCDPISGHVSLFWYQQALGQGPEFLTYFQNEAQLDKSGLPSDRFFAERPEGSVSTLKIQRTQQEDSAVYLCASSLAGAGATYEQYFGPGTRLTVT.

The genes are TRBV21-1 and TRBJ2-3; the table's TRBD2 call for D was not verified on the DNA. TRBV21-1 is annotated as a pseudogene. This CDR3 comprises 16 residues. The CDR3 protein is CASSTGGGPSTDTQYF. The CDR3 bases are TGTGCCAGCAGCACCGGCGGGGGGCCAAGCACAGATACGCAGTATTTT.

V is TRBV4-2 and J is TRBJ2-6; 7 nucleotides agree with TRBD2. The ends lost 0 bases at V and 4 bases at J; junction bases unmatched: 9. The CDR3 totals 18 residues. CDR1 and CDR2 from the germline V gene are LGHNA and YNFKEQ. Here the CDR3 reads CASSQEGGSTSGANVLTF. The CDR3, as DNA: TGTGCCAGCAGCCAAGAGGGGGGGAGCACGTCCGGGGCCAACGTCCTGACTTTC.

Here the CDR3 DNA reads TGTGCCAGCAGTTTATTTGGGACAGGGAGTGAAAAACTGTTTTTT. This gives the protein CASSLFGTGSEKLFF. The rearrangement joins TRBV28 to TRBJ1-4; 9 nucleotides line up with TRBD1. The CDR3 covers 15 residues. Germline assignment: CDR1 MDHEN and CDR2 SYDVKM. V shed 1 base, J shed 7 bases, and the junction held 4 bases outside the gene matches.